This T cell receptor beta chain was recorded in a study of regulatory T cells in long-lasting Graves disease. Study background: Antithyroid drug exposure in newly diagnosed Graves' patients had lasted under 3 months.

For TCR beta, libraries came from iRepertoire HTBI primers and Arm-PCR of CDR3 regions. One entry per CDR3 protein, called by TCRdb with MiXCR from the multiplex PCR reads. The sample lists more than 400,000 distinct CDR3 sequences, around 15% occurring once. Study results and limitations: When disease was persistent, TRBV28, TRBJ1-2 and TRBJ2-5 were the favored segments. Persistent Graves' patients showed reduced TCR diversity versus newly diagnosed patients.

Time point noted: newly diagnosed GD, antithyroid drugs for less than 3 months. PBMC RNA was the source of the TCR library. The V segment lost 4 bases and the J segment 8 bases; nucleotides outside the gene matches: 18. In germline, CDR1 is SGHNT, CDR2 YENEEA. The CDR3 is 17 residues long. This clonotype was picked up many times. Antigen: not known. The data also belong to a second study, concerning T cells in Graves' hyperthyroidism and ophthalmopathy. This second study says: In the first-round RT-PCR of the TCR CDR3, the HTBI primer set was used.

The source material was peripheral blood mononuclear cells (PBMCs), sampled at new diagnosis, from a patient treated with antithyroid drugs. The source is a man aged 35-49 years with Graves disease. The chain combines TRBV11-3 with TRBJ2-3; 7 nucleotides align to TRBD2. Here the CDR3 DNA reads TGTGCCAGCAGCTCCCGTGAGCGGGACCTAAAGGGCGGTACGCAGTATTTT. Protein: CASSSRERDLKGGTQYF. Filled out from reference TRBV11-3 and TRBJ2-3, the complete variable domain reads EAGVVQSPRYKIIEKKQPVAFWCNPISGHNTLYWYLQNLGQGPELLIRYENEEAVDDSQLPKDRFSAERLKGVDSTLKIQPAELGDSAVYLCASSSRERDLKGGTQYFGPGTRLTVL.